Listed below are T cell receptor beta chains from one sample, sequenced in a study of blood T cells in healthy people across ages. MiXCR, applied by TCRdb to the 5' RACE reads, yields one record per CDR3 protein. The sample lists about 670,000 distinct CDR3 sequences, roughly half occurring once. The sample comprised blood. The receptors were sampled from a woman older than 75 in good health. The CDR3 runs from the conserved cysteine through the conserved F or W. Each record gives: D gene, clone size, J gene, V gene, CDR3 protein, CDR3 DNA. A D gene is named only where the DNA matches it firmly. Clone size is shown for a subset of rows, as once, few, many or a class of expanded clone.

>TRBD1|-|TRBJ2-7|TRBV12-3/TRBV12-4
CASSYYHRGRGEQYF
TGTGCCAGCAGTTATTATCACAGGGGGCGCGGCGAGCAGTACTTC
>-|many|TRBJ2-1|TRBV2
CASSGETDNEQFF
TGTGCCAGCAGTGGTGAGACAGACAATGAGCAGTTCTTC
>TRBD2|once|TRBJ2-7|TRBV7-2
CAGSTQTSGRTDEQYF
TGTGCCGGCAGCACCCAGACTAGCGGGAGGACCGACGAGCAGTACTTC
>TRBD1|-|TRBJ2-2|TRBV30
CAWRTTGPNTGELFF
TGTGCCTGGAGGACGACAGGGCCAAACACCGGGGAGCTGTTTTTT
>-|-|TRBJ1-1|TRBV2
CTSGRESRGAFF
TGTACCAGCGGAAGGGAGTCTAGGGGAGCTTTCTTT
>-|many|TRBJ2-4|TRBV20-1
CSARATGLDIQYF
TGCAGTGCTAGAGCAACAGGGCTGGACATTCAGTACTTC
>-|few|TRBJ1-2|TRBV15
CATSREGPTGYGYTF
TGTGCCACCAGCAGAGAAGGACCCACTGGATATGGCTACACCTTC
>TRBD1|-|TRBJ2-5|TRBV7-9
CASSLTTGQGETQYF
TGTGCCAGCAGCTTAACTACCGGACAGGGGGAGACCCAGTACTTC
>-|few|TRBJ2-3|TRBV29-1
CSVVSWRTSTDTQYF
TGCAGCGTTGTATCCTGGCGGACTAGCACAGATACGCAGTATTTT
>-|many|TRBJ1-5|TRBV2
CASSPTGLSNQPQHF
TGTGCCAGCAGTCCTACAGGCCTAAGCAATCAGCCCCAGCATTTT
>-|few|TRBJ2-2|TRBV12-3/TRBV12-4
CASRPQLANTGELFF
TGTGCCAGCAGACCTCAACTAGCGAACACCGGGGAGCTGTTTTTT
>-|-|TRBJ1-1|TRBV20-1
CSAKQREAFF
TGCAGTGCGAAGCAGAGAGAAGCTTTCTTT
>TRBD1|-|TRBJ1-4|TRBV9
CASSGHGTGIEKLFF
TGTGCCAGCAGCGGCCACGGGACAGGGATTGAAAAACTGTTTTTT
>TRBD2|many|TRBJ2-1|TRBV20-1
CSARAWTSGIMDEQFF
TGCAGTGCTAGAGCGTGGACTAGCGGGATTATGGATGAGCAGTTCTTC
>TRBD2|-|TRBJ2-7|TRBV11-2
CASSLGGLAGWVNEQYF
TGTGCCAGCAGCTTAGGTGGACTAGCGGGATGGGTGAACGAGCAGTACTTC
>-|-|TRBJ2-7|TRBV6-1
CASTPSPTTGLHEQYF
TGTGCCAGCACCCCTAGCCCAACAACAGGGCTCCACGAGCAGTACTTC
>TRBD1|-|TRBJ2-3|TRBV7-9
CASGGQSTDTQYF
TGTGCCAGCGGGGGACAGAGCACAGATACACAGTATTTT
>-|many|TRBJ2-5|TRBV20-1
CSAPKPVEETQYF
TGCAGTGCTCCGAAACCCGTGGAAGAGACCCAGTACTTC
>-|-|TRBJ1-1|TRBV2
CASSEWEGVTEAFF
TGTGCCAGCAGTGAATGGGAGGGGGTCACTGAAGCTTTCTTT
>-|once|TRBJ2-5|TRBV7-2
CASSFVLGTKETQYF
TGTGCCAGCAGCTTCGTGCTAGGCACCAAAGAGACCCAGTACTTC
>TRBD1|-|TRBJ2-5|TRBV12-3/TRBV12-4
CASSPGQGGRETQYF
TGTGCCAGCAGTCCGGGACAGGGGGGACGAGAGACCCAGTACTTC
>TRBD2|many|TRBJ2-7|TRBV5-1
CASSPVAGPSYEQYF
TGCGCCAGCAGCCCGGTAGCGGGACCTTCCTACGAGCAGTACTTC
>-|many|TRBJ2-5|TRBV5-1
CASSVEGRETQYF
TGTGCCAGCAGCGTAGAAGGGAGAGAGACCCAGTACTTC
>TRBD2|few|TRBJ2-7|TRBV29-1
CSVVGTSGGYNEQYF
TGCAGCGTGGTAGGGACTAGCGGGGGATACAATGAGCAGTACTTC
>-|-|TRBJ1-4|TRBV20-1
CSARAAGNVEKLFF
TGCAGTGCTAGGGCTGCGGGGAATGTTGAAAAACTGTTTTTT
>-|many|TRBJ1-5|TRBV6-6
CASGASGTSNQPQHF
TGTGCCAGCGGAGCCTCCGGGACAAGCAATCAGCCCCAGCATTTT
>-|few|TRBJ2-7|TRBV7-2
CASSSLLTYEQYF
TGTGCCAGCAGCTCCCTTTTGACCTACGAGCAGTACTTC
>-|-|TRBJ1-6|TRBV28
CASVRRGAQNSPLHF
TGTGCCAGCGTCCGTCGGGGGGCGCAAAATTCACCCCTCCACTTT
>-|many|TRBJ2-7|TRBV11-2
CASSFAPTPYEQYF
TGTGCCAGCAGCTTCGCCCCCACGCCCTACGAGCAGTACTTC
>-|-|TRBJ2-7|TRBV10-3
CAISESNIRRPYEQYF
TGTGCCATCAGTGAGTCGAACATAAGACGCCCCTACGAGCAGTACTTC
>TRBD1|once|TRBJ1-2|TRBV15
CATSSRGQDYGYTF
TGTGCCACCAGCAGTAGGGGACAGGACTATGGCTACACCTTC
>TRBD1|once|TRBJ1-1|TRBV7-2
CASSTRTGAMNTEAFF
TGTGCCAGCAGCACTCGGACAGGGGCGATGAACACTGAAGCTTTCTTT
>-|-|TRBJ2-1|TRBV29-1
CSVVADLSYNEQFF
TGCAGCGTTGTCGCCGATCTCTCCTACAATGAGCAGTTCTTC
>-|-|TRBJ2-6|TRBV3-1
CASSSKGPQSGANVLTF
TGTGCCAGCAGCTCAAAGGGGCCGCAATCTGGGGCCAACGTCCTGACTTTC
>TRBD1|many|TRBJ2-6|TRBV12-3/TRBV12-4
CASSKGQVAGANVLTF
TGTGCCAGCAGTAAGGGACAGGTGGCTGGGGCCAACGTCCTGACTTTC
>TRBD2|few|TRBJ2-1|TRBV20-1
CSARGTSDPSSYNEQFF
TGCAGTGCTAGAGGGACTAGCGACCCGAGCTCCTACAATGAGCAGTTCTTC
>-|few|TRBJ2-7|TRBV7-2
CASSLDSHEQYF
TGTGCCAGCAGCTTAGACTCCCACGAGCAGTACTTC
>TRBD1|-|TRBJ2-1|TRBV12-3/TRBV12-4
CASSVSDREILFF
TGTGCCAGCAGTGTATCGGACAGGGAAATTTTGTTCTTC
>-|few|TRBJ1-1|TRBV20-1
CSARDPRVGTEAFF
TGCAGTGCTAGAGATCCCAGGGTAGGGACTGAAGCTTTCTTT
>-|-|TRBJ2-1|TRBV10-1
CASSELAGRAKPRNEQFF
TGCGCCAGCAGTGAACTAGCCGGACGGGCCAAGCCTCGGAATGAGCAGTTCTTC
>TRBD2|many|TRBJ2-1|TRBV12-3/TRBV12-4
CASSLLAGVSEQFF
TGTGCCAGCAGTTTACTAGCGGGAGTAAGTGAGCAGTTCTTC
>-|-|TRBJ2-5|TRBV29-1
CSVEDHRGRETQYF
TGCAGCGTTGAAGATCATCGGGGGAGGGAGACCCAGTACTTC
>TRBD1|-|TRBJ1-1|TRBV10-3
CAIGQGGNTEAFF
TGTGCCATCGGACAGGGGGGAAACACTGAAGCTTTCTTT
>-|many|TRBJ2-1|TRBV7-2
CASSPDFSSYNEQFF
TGTGCCAGCAGCCCAGATTTTAGCTCCTACAATGAGCAGTTCTTC
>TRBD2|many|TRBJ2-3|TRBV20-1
CSARRSGSTDTQYF
TGCAGTGCTAGACGTAGCGGGAGCACAGATACGCAGTATTTT